These 11 T cell receptor beta chains originate from one sample sequenced in a study of beta chain features in type 1 diabetes. Investigators reverse transcribed all isolated RNA, so they sequenced expressed TCRB transcripts. Using immunoSEQ multiplex PCR, the repertoire was profiled, and TCRdb retains in-frame clones only, with some absent. The table shows about 150,000 clones, with 9% to 10% occurring only once. Whole-study results and caveats: Within each of all four CD4+ subsets, Type 1 diabetes patients had TCRB CDR3s that were moderately but significantly shorter.

Their antigens remain unidentified. Sequenced: central memory CD4+ T cells from blood. The receptors were sampled from a young woman with type 1 diabetes.

The CDR3 is CASSFAEEQYF. CDR3 nucleotide sequence: TGTGCCAGCAGCTTCGCGGAGGAGCAGTACTTC. The chain couples TRBV11-2 to TRBJ2-7; D is undetermined. This CDR3 is built from 11 residues. The V gene's germline CDR1 is SGHAT and CDR2 FQNNGV. V was shortened by 3 bases and J by 7 bases, with 7 bases between the two germline ends.

V gene TRBV30 combines with J gene TRBJ2-3, with D possibly being TRBD2 (6 bases). Germline V CDR1 and CDR2: GTSNPN, SVGIG (reference sequence). Trimming pared 3 bases from V and 10 bases from J, leaving 14 bases between. The CDR3 totals 12 residues. The CDR3 region is CAWRSGGAAQYF. The CDR3 DNA reads as TGTGCCTGGAGATCAGGCGGGGCGGCGCAGTATTTT.

This clone was picked up a small number of times. The rearrangement uses TRBV20-1 and TRBJ2-3; D is possibly TRBD1 (6 bases). With 4 bases removed from V and 14 bases from J, the gap between germline ends came to 13 bases. Germline lookup yields CDR1 DFQATT and CDR2 SNEGSKA (reference sequence). CDR3 length: 10 residues. The CDR3 protein is CSAKGRGTYF. The CDR3 coding sequence is TGCAGTGCTAAGGGCAGGGGAACGTATTTT.

This clone was seen more than once but under ten times. The chain carries TRBV29-1 and TRBJ2-3, with TRBD1 identical over 7 bases. The CDR3 runs to 14 residues. V shed 6 bases and J 0 bases; nucleotides not matched to a gene: 6. From germline, CDR1 is SQVTM and CDR2 ANQGSEA. CDR3 amino acids: CSVPQGSSTDTQYF. The CDR3 region has the DNA TGCAGCGTCCCACAGGGGTCCAGCACAGATACGCAGTATTTT.

This clone occurred a few times. The rearrangement links TRBV6-5 to TRBJ1-5; D ambiguous. CDR1 and CDR2 from the germline V gene are MNHEY and SVGAGI. This CDR3 is built from 14 residues. With 5 bases removed from V and 0 bases from J, the gap between germline ends came to 8 bases. The CDR3 loop is CASSRTDSNQPQHF. The DNA of the CDR3 is TGTGCCAGCAGTAGGACTGATAGCAATCAGCCCCAGCATTTT.

This clone occurred a few times. This chain uses TRBV5-4 with TRBJ1-1; 7 bases match TRBD1. CDR3 size: 13 residues. Germline CDR1 is SGHNT and CDR2 is YYREEE (reference sequence). V lost 7 bases, J lost 3 bases, and 6 bases stayed unmatched. The CDR3 nucleotides read TGTGCCAGCCGCATACAGGGGTACACTGAAGCTTTCTTT. This translates into CASRIQGYTEAFF.

The table lists this clone with a few counts. The chain is built from TRBV6-5 and TRBJ2-1; maybe TRBD2 (6 bases). The CDR3 is 14 amino acids. The V gene lost 5 bases and the J gene lost 6 bases, with 14 bases spanning the gap. Germline V lookup: CDR1 MNHEY, CDR2 SVGAGI. Here the CDR3 reads CASSEVGRGNEQFF. The CDR3 DNA is TGTGCCAGCAGTGAAGTCGGGAGAGGCAATGAGCAGTTCTTC.

The gene calls are TRBV19 and TRBJ2-6, with 10 bases matching TRBD2. The CDR3 spans 20 residues. Germline V CDR1 and CDR2: LNHDA, SQIVND (reference sequence). V lost 7 bases, J lost 0 bases, and 15 bases stayed unmatched. CDR3 bases: TGTGCCAGTACCCGAAAAACCTTAGCGGGAGGCCACTCTGGGGCCAACGTCCTGACTTTC. It codes for CASTRKTLAGGHSGANVLTF.

This chain uses TRBV30 with TRBJ2-2, with 8 bases identical to TRBD1. CDR1 and CDR2 (germline): GTSNPN, SVGIG (reference sequence). The CDR3 has 12 amino acids. The V segment lost 5 bases and the J segment 6 bases; nucleotides outside the gene matches: 2. The CDR3 protein is CAWVQGAGELFF. In nucleotides, the CDR3 is TGTGCCTGGGTACAGGGGGCCGGGGAGCTGTTTTTT.

This clone occurred a few times. The gene calls are TRBV7-3 and TRBJ2-1; 12 bases align to TRBD2. The V and J ends lost 5 bases and 0 bases, in that order; junction bases with no gene match: 5. Germline CDR1 SGHTA, CDR2 FQGTGA. This CDR3 has 17 residues. CDR3 sequence (DNA): TGTGCCAGCAGCCCGCGGACTAGCGGGATCTCCTACAATGAGCAGTTCTTC. Amino acid sequence: CASSPRTSGISYNEQFF. Full variable domain (missing parts from reference TRBV7-3 and TRBJ2-1): GAGVSQTPSNKVTEKGKYVELRCDPISGHTALYWYRQSLGQGPEFLIYFQGTGAADDSGLPNDRFFAVRPEGSVSTLKIQRTERGDSAVYLCASSPRTSGISYNEQFFGPGTRLTVL.

V usage is TRBV6-1 and J usage is TRBJ1-2; 8 bases are a match to TRBD1. CDR3 length: 16 amino acids. Per germline, CDR1 MNHNS and CDR2 SASEGT. Trimming removed 0 bases from V and 4 bases from J; junction bases left unmatched: 7. The CDR3 here is CASSEALLGTGYGYTF. The DNA for the CDR3 is TGTGCCAGCAGTGAAGCGCTGCTCGGGACAGGCTATGGCTACACCTTC.